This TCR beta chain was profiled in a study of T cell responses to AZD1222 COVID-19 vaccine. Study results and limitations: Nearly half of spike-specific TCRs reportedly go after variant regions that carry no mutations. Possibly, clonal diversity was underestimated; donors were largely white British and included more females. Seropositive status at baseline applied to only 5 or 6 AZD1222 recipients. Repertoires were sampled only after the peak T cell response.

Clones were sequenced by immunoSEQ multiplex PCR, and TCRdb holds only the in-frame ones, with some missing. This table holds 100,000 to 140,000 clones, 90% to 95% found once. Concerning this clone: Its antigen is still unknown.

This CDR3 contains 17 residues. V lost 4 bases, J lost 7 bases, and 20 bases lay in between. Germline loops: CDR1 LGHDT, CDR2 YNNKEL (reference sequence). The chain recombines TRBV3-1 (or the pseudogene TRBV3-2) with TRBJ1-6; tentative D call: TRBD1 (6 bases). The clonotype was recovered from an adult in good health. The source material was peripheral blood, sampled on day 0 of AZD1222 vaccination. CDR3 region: CASSLSPGGRFNSPLHF. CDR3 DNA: TGTGCCAGCAGCCTCTCCCCTGGGGGGCGGTTCAATTCACCCCTCCACTTT.